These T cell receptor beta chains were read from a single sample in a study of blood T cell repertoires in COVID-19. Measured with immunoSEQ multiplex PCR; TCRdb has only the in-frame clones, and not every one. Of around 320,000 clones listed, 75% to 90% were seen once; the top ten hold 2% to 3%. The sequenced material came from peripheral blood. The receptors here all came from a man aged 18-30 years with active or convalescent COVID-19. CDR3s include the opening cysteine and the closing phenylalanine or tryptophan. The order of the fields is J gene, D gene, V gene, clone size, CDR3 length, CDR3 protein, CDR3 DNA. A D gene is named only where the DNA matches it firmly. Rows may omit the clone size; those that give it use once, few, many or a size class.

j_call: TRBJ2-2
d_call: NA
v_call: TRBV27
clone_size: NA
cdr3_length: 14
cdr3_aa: CASSLGSGVGELFF
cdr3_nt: TGTGCCAGCAGTTTGGGTTCGGGGGTAGGGGAGCTGTTTTTT

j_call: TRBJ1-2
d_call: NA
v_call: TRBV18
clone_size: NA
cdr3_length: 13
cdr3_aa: CASSPQGKGGYTF
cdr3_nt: TGTGCCAGCTCACCGCAGGGGAAGGGTGGCTACACCTTC

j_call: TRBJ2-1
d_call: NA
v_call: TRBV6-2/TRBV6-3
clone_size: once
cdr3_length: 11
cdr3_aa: CASSYSGAEFF
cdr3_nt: TGTGCCAGCAGTTACTCTGGGGCGGAGTTCTTC

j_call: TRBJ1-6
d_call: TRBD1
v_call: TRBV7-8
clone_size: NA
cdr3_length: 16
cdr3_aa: CASSTYRDRSNSPLHF
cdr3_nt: TGTGCCAGCAGCACCTACCGGGACAGGTCAAATTCACCCCTCCACTTT

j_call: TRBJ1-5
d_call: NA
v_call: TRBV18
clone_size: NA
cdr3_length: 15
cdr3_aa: CASSLGQASNQPQHF
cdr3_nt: TGTGCCAGCTCTCTGGGGCAGGCTTCCAATCAGCCCCAGCATTTT

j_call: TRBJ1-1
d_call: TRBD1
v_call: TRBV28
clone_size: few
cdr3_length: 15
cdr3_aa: CASSLGTGPNTEAFF
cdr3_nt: TGTGCCAGCAGTTTAGGGACAGGTCCGAACACTGAAGCTTTCTTT

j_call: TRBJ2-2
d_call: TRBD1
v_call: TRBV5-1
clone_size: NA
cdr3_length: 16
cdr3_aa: CASSLYQGAGTGELFF
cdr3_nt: TGCGCCAGCAGCCTCTACCAGGGGGCGGGTACCGGGGAGCTGTTTTTT

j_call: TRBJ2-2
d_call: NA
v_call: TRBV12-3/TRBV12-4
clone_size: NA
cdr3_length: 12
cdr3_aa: CASSPNTGELFF
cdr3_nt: TGTGCCAGCAGCCCAAACACCGGGGAGCTGTTTTTT

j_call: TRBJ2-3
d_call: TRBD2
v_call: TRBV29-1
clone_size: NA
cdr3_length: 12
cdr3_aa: CSSLAGADTQYF
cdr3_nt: TGCAGCTCACTAGCGGGAGCGGATACGCAGTATTTT

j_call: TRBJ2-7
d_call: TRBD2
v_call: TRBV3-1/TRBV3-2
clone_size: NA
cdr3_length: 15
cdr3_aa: CASSPPSGRAYEQYF
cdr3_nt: TGTGCCAGCAGCCCTCCTAGCGGGAGGGCCTACGAGCAGTACTTC

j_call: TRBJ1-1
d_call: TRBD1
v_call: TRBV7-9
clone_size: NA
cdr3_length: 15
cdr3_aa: CASRPRTGTNTEAFF
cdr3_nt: TGTGCCAGCAGACCTAGGACAGGGACGAACACTGAAGCTTTCTTT

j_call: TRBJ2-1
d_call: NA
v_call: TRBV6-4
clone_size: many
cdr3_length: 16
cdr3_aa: CASSDSIRVPYNEQFF
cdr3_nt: TGTGCCAGCAGTGACTCGATCAGGGTCCCCTACAATGAGCAGTTCTTC

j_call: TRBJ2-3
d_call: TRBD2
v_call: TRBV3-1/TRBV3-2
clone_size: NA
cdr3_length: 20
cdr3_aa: CASSQESGLAGFSSTDTQYF
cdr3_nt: TGTGCCAGCAGCCAAGAATCGGGACTAGCGGGCTTTTCTAGTACAGATACGCAGTATTTT

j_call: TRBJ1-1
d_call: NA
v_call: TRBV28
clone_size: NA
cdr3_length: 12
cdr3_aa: CASKGRRTEAFF
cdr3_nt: TGTGCCAGCAAGGGGAGGAGGACTGAAGCTTTCTTT

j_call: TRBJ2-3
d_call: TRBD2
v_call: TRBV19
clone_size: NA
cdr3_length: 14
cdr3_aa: CASKTSGDPDTQYF
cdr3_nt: TGTGCCAGTAAGACTAGCGGGGATCCAGATACGCAGTATTTT

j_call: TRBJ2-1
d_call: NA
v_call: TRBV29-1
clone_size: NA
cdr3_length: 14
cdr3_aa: CSAQDTYSYNEQFF
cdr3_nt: TGCAGCGCCCAGGACACTTACTCCTACAATGAGCAGTTCTTC

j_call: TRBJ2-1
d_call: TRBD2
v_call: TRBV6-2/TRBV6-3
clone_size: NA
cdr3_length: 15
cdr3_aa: CASSSTSGEYNEQFF
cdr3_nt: TGTGCCAGCAGTTCTACTAGCGGGGAATACAATGAGCAGTTCTTC